This T cell receptor beta chain is drawn from a study of HIV-infected patients and healthy controls. cDNA was made from approximately 0.55 ug RNA using alpha and beta constant primers. Using multiplexing indices, alpha and beta chain libraries were generated apart by chain-specific third strand synthesis. Second strand DNA was synthesized using a primer at the SP2 site. Two random hexamers, added before amplification and joined, formed each molecule's 12-nucleotide barcode. One entry per CDR3 protein results from TCRdb running MiXCR on the 5' RACE reads. There are some 25,000 distinct CDR3 sequences in the sample; approximately 7.7% occur only once, and approximately 3.9% lies in the top ten. The CDR3 is 13 amino acids. With 1 base removed from V and 7 bases from J, the gap between germline ends came to 11 bases. All unsorted peripheral T cells were captured because whole blood was used without fractionation. An approximately 2.5 ml peripheral blood sample was taken for RNA.

This clonotype was counted ten times or more. Specimen: blood. The chain employs TRBV12-3 or TRBV12-4 and TRBJ2-7, with D unresolved. The origin of this receptor is an adult in good health. In DNA form, the CDR3 reads TGTGCCAGCAGTTTAGTGGCCCCGCGGGAGCAGTACTTC. It translates to CASSLVAPREQYF.